The following is a T cell receptor beta chain sequence with its context. The antigen is not known. The study ran its PCR with 60 Vbeta and 13 Jbeta primers. TCRdb's copy holds only in-frame clones and misses some; the assay was immunoSEQ multiplex PCR. The table records 100,000 to 150,000 clones, 70% to 85% of them present only once. This sample is part of a study of cytomegalovirus exposure and HLA in healthy donors. V lost 3 bases to trimming and J lost 6 bases; unmatched junction nucleotides: 5. From germline, CDR1 is SGHRS and CDR2 YFSETQ. This CDR3 spans 14 amino acids. Study observations and caveats: Immune exposure information available was restricted to CMV serostatus. Previously analyzed data showed that most TCR beta V segments were productive at a frequency of about 90% or about 30%. The study listed under 200 cytomegalovirus-associated TCR beta chains. By HLA locus, TCR association rates varied in a later analysis, with DRB1 showing the most and HLA-C the fewest.

The sample consisted of PBMCs. The TCR sequence derives from a woman aged 60-75 years in good health and CMV-seropositive. The chain has TRBV5-1 and TRBJ2-7; 11 nucleotides align to TRBD1. CDR3 coding DNA: TGCGCCAGCAGCTCCGGGACAGGGGGGAGCGAGCAGTACTTC. The encoded protein is CASSSGTGGSEQYF.